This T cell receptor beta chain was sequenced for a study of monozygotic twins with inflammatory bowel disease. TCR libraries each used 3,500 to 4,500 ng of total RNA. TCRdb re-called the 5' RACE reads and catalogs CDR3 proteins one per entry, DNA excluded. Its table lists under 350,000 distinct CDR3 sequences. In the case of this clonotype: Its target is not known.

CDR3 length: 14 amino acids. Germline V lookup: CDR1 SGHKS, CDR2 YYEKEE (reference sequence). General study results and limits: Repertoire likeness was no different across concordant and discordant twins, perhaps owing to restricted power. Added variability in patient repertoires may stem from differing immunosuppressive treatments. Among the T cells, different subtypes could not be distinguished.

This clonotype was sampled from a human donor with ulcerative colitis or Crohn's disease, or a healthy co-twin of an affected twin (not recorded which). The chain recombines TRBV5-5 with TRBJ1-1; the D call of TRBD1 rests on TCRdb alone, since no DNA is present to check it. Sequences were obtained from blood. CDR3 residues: CASSLDRVSTEAFF.